This TCR beta chain was profiled in a study of OX40 agonist ivuxolimab in advanced cancers. About the research overall: In this cohort, patients received ivuxolimab, an agonistic anti-OX40 (CD134) antibody. Partial responses were achieved by three patients, of whom one had hepatocellular carcinoma and two had cutaneous melanoma. The eligibility criteria allowed prior anti-PD-1, anti-PD-L1 or anti-CTLA-4 therapy, and approximately 38% had some. Points from the study as a whole: Circulating CD4+ and CD8+ T cells showed clonal expansion by week 6 at 0.1 to 3.0 mg/kg.

TCRdb's copy holds only in-frame clones and misses some; the assay was immunoSEQ multiplex PCR. The table shows around 27,000 clones, with around 76% occurring only once. This clone counts as medium-sized (0.01 to 0.1%). Its antigen is still unknown. From germline, CDR1 is SEHNR and CDR2 FQNEAQ (reference sequence). This CDR3 has 14 amino acids. The V gene lost 7 bases and the J gene lost 3 bases, with 15 bases spanning the gap. This specimen was CD4+ or CD8+ T cells sorted from blood, taken in a trial of the OX40 agonist ivuxolimab. V usage is TRBV7-9 and J usage is TRBJ1-1; D unresolved. This sequence originates from an adult with an advanced solid tumor such as melanoma, head and neck, liver or kidney cancer. The CDR3 spells CASIGPGIHTEAFF. Here the CDR3 DNA reads TGTGCCAGCATTGGTCCCGGGATTCACACTGAAGCTTTCTTT. The full variable domain, in which reference TRBV7-9 and TRBJ1-1 provide the parts outside the CDR3, is DTGVSQNPRHKITKRGQNVTFRCDPISEHNRLYWYRQTLGQGPEFLTYFQNEAQLEKSRLLSDRFSAERPKGSFSTLEIQRTEQGDSAMYLCASIGPGIHTEAFFGQGTRLTVV.